The following is a T cell receptor beta chain sequence with its context. Its specificity is unknown. The source of the sample is a study of early T cells in non-severe SARS-CoV-2 infection. The CDR3 is 15 residues long. Trimming pared 2 bases from V and 0 bases from J, leaving 11 bases between. The germline CDR1 and CDR2 sequences are SGHTA and FQGNSA. Study-wide results and caveats: Missing private and CD4 specificities, VDJdb matching favored anti-spike CD8 responses.

Unique molecular identifier tags were affixed to discrete cDNA molecules. TCRdb redid the calling of the 5' RACE reads with MiXCR, one entry per CDR3 protein. The sample shows approximately 68,000 distinct CDR3 sequences, about a tenth of them seen only once. The material sequenced was whole blood, taken at baseline. The V and J genes are TRBV7-2 and TRBJ2-7; D may be TRBD1 or TRBD2 (5 bases each). This sequence was found in an adult who was a healthcare worker with PCR-confirmed SARS-CoV-2 infection or an uninfected control (not recorded which). For the CDR3, the DNA is TGTGCCAGCAGCTTAAGGGACGGCCCCTCCTACGAGCAGTACTTC. It is translated as CASSLRDGPSYEQYF. Full variable domain (remainder filled in from reference TRBV7-2 and TRBJ2-7): GAGVSQSPSNKVTEKGKDVELRCDPISGHTALYWYRQSLGQGLEFLIYFQGNSAPDKSGLPSDRFSAERTGGSVSTLTIQRTQQEDSAVYLCASSLRDGPSYEQYFGPGTRLTVT.